This passage covers 19 T cell receptor beta chains from one sample sequenced in a study of cytomegalovirus exposure and HLA in healthy donors. The PCR had 60 Vbeta and 13 Jbeta primers. The repertoire was sequenced with immunoSEQ multiplex PCR; TCRdb's copy has only in-frame clones and lacks some. This table lists fewer than 150,000 clones. The sequencing input was PBMCs. The receptor set was obtained from a man aged 35-49 years in good health and CMV-seronegative.

The V call is TRBV2, the J call TRBJ2-4; 10 bases fit TRBD1. From germline, CDR1 is SNHLY and CDR2 FYNNEI. Trimming removed 6 bases from V and 7 bases from J; junction bases left unmatched: 3. This CDR3 region has 13 residues. CDR3 sequence reads: CASSRDRGNIQYF. The CDR3, as DNA: TGTGCCAGCAGCCGGGACAGGGGTAACATTCAGTACTTC.

J is TRBJ1-1 and V is TRBV5-1; TRBD1 matches at 10 bases. CDR1 is SGHRS and CDR2 is YFSETQ in the germline V gene. This CDR3 has 15 residues. V lost 2 bases, J lost 1 base, and 2 bases stayed unmatched. The CDR3 reads CASSFRDRGNTEAFF. The CDR3 coding sequence is TGCGCCAGCAGCTTCCGGGACAGGGGGAACACTGAAGCTTTCTTT.

The rearrangement links TRBV2 to TRBJ2-1; D is possibly TRBD2 (6 bases). Germline V gives CDR1 SNHLY, CDR2 FYNNEI. This CDR3 is built from 15 residues. V was trimmed by 2 bases and J by 4 bases, leaving 12 bases between them. The DNA for the CDR3 is TGTGCCAGCAGTGAATTGCGGGGAGCTTACAATGAGCAGTTCTTC. The encoded protein is CASSELRGAYNEQFF.

The chain joins TRBV6-5 to TRBJ2-1, with D possibly matching TRBD1 (6 bases). CDR1 and CDR2 (germline): MNHEY, SVGAGI. CDR3 length: 15 amino acids. The ends were cut back, 7 bases at V and 0 bases at J, with 13 bases in the middle. CDR3 region: CASTPQGSSYNEQFF. The CDR3 DNA reads as TGTGCCAGCACTCCTCAGGGGAGCTCCTACAATGAGCAGTTCTTC.

J is TRBJ1-2 and V is TRBV19; 8 bases match TRBD1. This CDR3 contains 13 residues. J was trimmed by 5 bases and V by 5 bases; bases with no gene match: 4. Germline CDR1 reads LNHDA; CDR2 reads SQIVND (reference sequence). Here the CDR3 reads CASSPDRVYGYTF. CDR3 nucleotide sequence: TGTGCCAGTAGTCCGGACAGGGTTTATGGCTACACCTTC.

V and J are TRBV5-4 and TRBJ2-4; 15 nucleotides line up with TRBD2. Unmatched junction bases numbered 9, after V lost 4 bases and J lost 1 base. This CDR3 spans 19 amino acids. In germline, CDR1 is SGHNT, CDR2 YYREEE (reference sequence). The CDR3 sequence: CASSTRTSGGAGAKNIQYF. The CDR3 DNA sequence: TGTGCCAGCAGCACACGGACTAGCGGGGGGGCCGGGGCCAAAAACATTCAGTACTTC.

The chain uses TRBV19 and TRBJ2-1; TRBD1 agrees at 12 bases. CDR1 LNHDA and CDR2 SQIVND come from the germline V gene (reference sequence). The ends lost 6 bases at V and 6 bases at J; junction bases unmatched: 6. CDR3 length: 15 residues. Here the CDR3 reads CASSAGTGGFNEQFF. The CDR3 region has the DNA TGTGCCAGTAGCGCCGGGACAGGGGGCTTCAATGAGCAGTTCTTC.

The gene calls are TRBV6-6 and TRBJ1-6; perhaps TRBD1 as D (6 bases). The ends were cut back, 7 bases at V and 7 bases at J, with 17 bases in the middle. The CDR3 spans 15 residues. The germline V gene has CDR1 MNHNY and CDR2 SVGAGI (reference sequence). The CDR3 DNA is TGTGCCAGCATTCAAGTGTCCAGGGGCAATTCACCCCTCCACTTT. Protein product: CASIQVSRGNSPLHF.

V is TRBV29-1 and J is TRBJ2-7; perhaps TRBD1 as D (5 bases). Trimming pared 3 bases from V and 5 bases from J, leaving 14 bases between. CDR1 is SQVTM, CDR2 ANQGSEA, per germline. CDR3 length equals 13 residues. Here the CDR3 reads CSVDWQGTHEQYF. CDR3 DNA sequence: TGCAGCGTTGATTGGCAGGGAACCCACGAGCAGTACTTC.

V usage is TRBV7-7 and J usage is TRBJ2-7, with 9 bases lining up with TRBD1. The CDR3 has 15 amino acids. The germline V gene encodes CDR1 SSHAT and CDR2 FNYEAQ (reference sequence). V lost 5 bases to trimming and J lost 5 bases; unmatched junction nucleotides: 10. The CDR3 bases are TGTGCCAGCAGCACGCCAGGACAGGGGCCCCACGAGCAGTACTTC. It translates to CASSTPGQGPHEQYF.

The chain is built from TRBV7-3 and TRBJ2-1; 9 bases match TRBD1. Germline lookup yields CDR1 SGHTA and CDR2 FQGTGA. V trimming: 8 bases; J trimming: 2 bases; junction bases outside the gene matches: 4. The CDR3 length is 14 residues. The DNA of the CDR3 is TGTGCCAGCGGCCGGGACAGGGCCTACAATGAGCAGTTCTTC. This codes for CASGRDRAYNEQFF.

V is TRBV2 and J is TRBJ2-7, with a tentative D call TRBD1 (5 bases). The CDR3 runs 13 residues. Germline-derived CDR1 and CDR2 are SNHLY and FYNNEI. V was cut by 1 base and J by 2 bases, with 6 bases left in between. The CDR3 nucleotides are TGTGCCAGCAGTGAAGGCAGGGCCTACGAGCAGTACTTC. It encodes CASSEGRAYEQYF.

The J gene is TRBJ1-1, the V gene TRBV10-3; D is perhaps TRBD1 (6 bases). The CDR3 spans 15 residues. The germline V gene encodes CDR1 ENHRY and CDR2 SYGVKD. Trimming took 3 bases from V and 11 from J, leaving 22 bases between them. CDR3 in amino acids: CAISDEVDSATGAFF. The CDR3 DNA reads TGTGCCATCAGTGACGAAGTGGACAGCGCCACCGGGGCTTTCTTT.

This chain links TRBV6-5 with TRBJ2-3; 7 bases fit TRBD2. Germline V lookup: CDR1 MNHEY, CDR2 SVGAGI. The CDR3 totals 16 residues. V lost 4 bases and J lost 4; bases outside the gene matches: 11. CDR3 amino acids: CASSSRSGARPDTQYF. As DNA, the CDR3 is TGTGCCAGCAGTTCCCGGAGCGGGGCGAGGCCAGATACGCAGTATTTT.

The chain combines TRBV13 with TRBJ2-5, with 9 positions matching TRBD2. Germline V lookup: CDR1 PRHDT, CDR2 FYEKMQ (reference sequence). The CDR3 loop spans 15 amino acids. The V segment lost 1 base and the J segment 3 bases; nucleotides outside the gene matches: 3. CDR3 residues: CASSLVAGVKETQYF. The CDR3 DNA follows: TGTGCCAGCAGCTTAGTAGCGGGGGTGAAAGAGACCCAGTACTTC. Filled out from reference TRBV13 and TRBJ2-5, the complete variable domain reads AAGVIQSPRHLIKEKRETATLKCYPIPRHDTVYWYQQGPGQDPQFLISFYEKMQSDKGSIPDRFSAQQFSDYHSELNMSSLELGDSALYFCASSLVAGVKETQYFGPGTRLLVL.

This chain connects TRBV6-5 to TRBJ1-5, with 7 bases lining up with TRBD1. The CDR3 sequence is 13 residues long. Germline V lookup: CDR1 MNHEY, CDR2 SVGAGI. The trim removed 7 bases at V and 4 bases at J, leaving 4 bases unmatched. The CDR3 DNA sequence: TGTGCCAGCAAGGGACAGTTAAATCAGCCCCAGCATTTT. This codes for CASKGQLNQPQHF.

The chain combines TRBV4-1 with TRBJ1-5; 11 bases align to TRBD1. The CDR3 has 15 amino acids. CDR1 and CDR2 (germline): MGHRA, YSYEKL. V trimming: 2 bases; J trimming: 6 bases; junction bases outside the gene matches: 3. CDR3 bases: TGCGCCAGCAGCCAACGGACAGGGGGCGGTCAGCCCCAGCATTTT. This translates into CASSQRTGGGQPQHF.

With regard to this clone: This sample includes further DNA sequences coding for the same CDR3. The rearrangement uses TRBV5-5 and TRBJ2-6; TRBD1 matches at 8 bases. J gave up 3 bases and V 1 base, and 3 bases lay outside the gene matches. This CDR3 is built from 16 residues. Germline CDR1 SGHKS, CDR2 YYEKEE (reference sequence). CDR3 sequence (DNA): TGTGCCAGCAGCTTGCAGGGGGCAGGTGGGGCCAACGTCCTGACTTTC. Protein product: CASSLQGAGGANVLTF.

CDR3 bases: TGTGCCAGCAGTGCCGGGTGGGCAGATACGCAGTATTTT. Translation gives CASSAGWADTQYF. The V and J genes are TRBV6-1 and TRBJ2-3; D is undetermined. CDR1 MNHNS and CDR2 SASEGT come from the germline V gene. The CDR3 consists of 13 residues. V gave up 4 bases and J gave up 4 bases, with 9 bases separating them.